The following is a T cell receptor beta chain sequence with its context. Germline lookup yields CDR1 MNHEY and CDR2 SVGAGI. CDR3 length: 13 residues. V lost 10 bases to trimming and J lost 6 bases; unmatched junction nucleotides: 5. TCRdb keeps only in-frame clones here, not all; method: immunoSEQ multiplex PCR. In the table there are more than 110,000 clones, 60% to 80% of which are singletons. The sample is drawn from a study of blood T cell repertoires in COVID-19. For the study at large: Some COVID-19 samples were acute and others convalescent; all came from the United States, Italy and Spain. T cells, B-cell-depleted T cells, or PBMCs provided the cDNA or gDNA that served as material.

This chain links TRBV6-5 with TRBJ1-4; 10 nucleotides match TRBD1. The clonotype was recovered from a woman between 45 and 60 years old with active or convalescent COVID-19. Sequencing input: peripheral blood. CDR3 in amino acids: CATSTGGHEKLFF. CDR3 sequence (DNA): TGTGCCACTTCGACAGGGGGCCATGAAAAACTGTTTTTT.